The rows below give T cell receptor beta chains drawn from one sample of a study of T cell responses to AZD1222 COVID-19 vaccine. Clones were read by immunoSEQ multiplex PCR, and TCRdb kept only the in-frame ones, dropping some. This sample has tens of thousands of clones, with about 89% found just once. The sequenced sample was peripheral blood, obtained 28 days after the second AZD1222 dose. The receptors originated from an adult who received the AZD1222 COVID-19 vaccine. CDR3s include the opening cysteine and the closing phenylalanine or tryptophan. The D gene is left open where the match is weak. Size tells how often a clone was seen (once, few, many) or the class of an expanded clone, and some rows leave it out.

TGTGCCAGCAGCGCCGACAGGGGACTTATCTATGGCTACACCTTC CASSADRGLIYGYTF NA TRBV9 TRBD1 TRBJ1-2
TGTGCCAGCAGCTTAGGGGGCAGTACATACGAGCAGTACTTC CASSLGGSTYEQYF NA TRBV7-6 NA TRBJ2-7
TGTGCCAGCAGTGTTAGCACCGGGGAGCTGTTTTTT CASSVSTGELFF NA TRBV28 NA TRBJ2-2
TGTGCCAGTAGGGGGGGTGTTGGGATAGCTGAAGCTTTCTTT CASRGGVGIAEAFF NA TRBV19 NA TRBJ1-1
TGTGCAAGTCGCTTACGGGACACCCTCTACGAGCAGTACTTC CASRLRDTLYEQYF NA TRBV12-2 NA TRBJ2-7
TGTGCCAGTAGTATCGGGAATGGCTACACCTTC CASSIGNGYTF once TRBV19 NA TRBJ1-2
TGTGCCACCGCGGGGGCTTACACAGATACGCAGTATTTT CATAGAYTDTQYF NA TRBV10-3 NA TRBJ2-3
TGTGCCAGCAGCCGACCGGGACAGGGAGAGACCCAGTACTTC CASSRPGQGETQYF NA TRBV5-5 TRBD1 TRBJ2-5
TGCGCCAGCAGCGTGAACTCGGGACGGGATGGGAAAGGCTACACCTTC CASSVNSGRDGKGYTF NA TRBV5-1 NA TRBJ1-2
TGTGCCAGCTCACCAGGGAGGAACACTGAAGCTTTCTTT CASSPGRNTEAFF NA TRBV18 NA TRBJ1-1
TGTGCCAGCCTCAGGAGAGAGGGGGCCGGGGAGCTGTTTTTT CASLRREGAGELFF NA TRBV7-8 NA TRBJ2-2
TGTGCCAGCAGTCGGGGACTAGCGTCAGATACGCAGTATTTT CASSRGLASDTQYF NA TRBV9 TRBD2 TRBJ2-3
TGCGCCAGCAGCTTATCGGTGAGGGGTGAAAAACTGTTTTTT CASSLSVRGEKLFF NA TRBV5-1 NA TRBJ1-4
TGCGCCAGCAGCGCGGGCTTGGGTGGCTACACCTTC CASSAGLGGYTF few TRBV5-1 NA TRBJ1-2
TGTGCCAGCAGCTCCGGGACTAGCGGTAGCACAGATACGCAGTATTTT CASSSGTSGSTDTQYF NA TRBV7-3 TRBD2 TRBJ2-3
TGCAGCGTAGGACAGGGCGCGAATGTAGGAAGCTATGGCTACACCTTC CSVGQGANVGSYGYTF NA TRBV29-1 TRBD1 TRBJ1-2
TGTGCCAGCAGCCAAGGAGTCACTGAAGCTTTCTTT CASSQGVTEAFF NA TRBV4-2 NA TRBJ1-1
TGTGCCACCGAACGGGGCTATGGCTACACCTTC CATERGYGYTF NA TRBV19 NA TRBJ1-2
TGTGCCAGTAGTCGACTTAACCAGGGAGGAAGGGAGCAGTACTTC CASSRLNQGGREQYF NA TRBV19 NA TRBJ2-7
TGTGCCAGCAGCTTACATGGACTAGCGGGTTTTAACATTCAGTACTTC CASSLHGLAGFNIQYF NA TRBV11-1 TRBD2 TRBJ2-4
TGTGCCAGCAGTCCTCTGGCCAGGGGACTCTTAGAAGCTTTCTTT CASSPLARGLLEAFF NA TRBV28 NA TRBJ1-1
TGTGCCAGCAGTTTGCAACCAGGAAACACCATATATTTT CASSLQPGNTIYF NA TRBV12-3/TRBV12-4 NA TRBJ1-3
TGCAGTGCTCGGGGGCAGATTGAAGCTTTCTTT CSARGQIEAFF NA TRBV20-1 NA TRBJ1-1
TGCGCCAGCAGCTCGGACCTCAGTGTGGAGCAGTACTTC CASSSDLSVEQYF NA TRBV5-1 NA TRBJ2-7
TGTGCCAGCAGCTTAGGGAGCGGGAGTGCTAATGAGCAGTTCTTC CASSLGSGSANEQFF few TRBV7-9 TRBD2 TRBJ2-1
TGCGCCAGCAGCTTGGCGGGGGGAGCTTCTGGAAACACCATATATTTT CASSLAGGASGNTIYF NA TRBV5-1 NA TRBJ1-3
TGTGCCAGCAGCCAACTTATGCGGGATACCGATGAGCAGTTCTTC CASSQLMRDTDEQFF NA TRBV11-2 NA TRBJ2-1
TGTGCCAGCAGTTTGGACCTCAAAGAGATGAAGCAGTTCTTC CASSLDLKEMKQFF NA TRBV27 NA TRBJ2-1
TGTGCCATCAGTGACCCGCTCCTAGGACTAGCGCCGTTCTTC CAISDPLLGLAPFF NA TRBV10-3 TRBD2 TRBJ2-1
TGTGCCAGCAGTTTAGCAGACAGGGGTGGCTACACCTTC CASSLADRGGYTF NA TRBV12-3/TRBV12-4 TRBD1 TRBJ1-2
TGTGCCAGCTCACCAGGGCCGATAAGCTCCTACGAGCAGTACTTC CASSPGPISSYEQYF NA TRBV18 NA TRBJ2-7
TGTGCCAGCAGTGAATTGGGGGCCCTTTCTGGAAACACCATATATTTT CASSELGALSGNTIYF NA TRBV25-1 NA TRBJ1-3
TGCGCCAGCAGTATAAGGGGGGACACTGAAGCTTTCTTT CASSIRGDTEAFF NA TRBV5-1 NA TRBJ1-1
TGTGCCAGCAGTGAAATTTGGGGCGCGGGCAATCAGCCCCAGCATTTT CASSEIWGAGNQPQHF once TRBV6-1 NA TRBJ1-5
TGTGCCAGCAGCCAGACATTAAACTATGGCTACACCTTC CASSQTLNYGYTF NA TRBV7-8 NA TRBJ1-2
TGTGCCAGCTCACCAGGGACAGGCAACTATGGCTACACCTTC CASSPGTGNYGYTF NA TRBV18 TRBD1 TRBJ1-2
TGTGCCTGGAGAGCGGGGACAGTTTATGGCTACACCTTC CAWRAGTVYGYTF NA TRBV30 TRBD1 TRBJ1-2
TGTGCCAGCAGCGTGCGGACTAGAAATGAGCAGTTCTTC CASSVRTRNEQFF NA TRBV7-2 TRBD2 TRBJ2-1
TGTGCCAGCCGGGCTCAGGGGGCGGGAGAAAAACTGTTTTTT CASRAQGAGEKLFF NA TRBV28 TRBD1 TRBJ1-4
TGTGCCAGCAGACGGAGCCGAGACGAGCAGTACTTC CASRRSRDEQYF NA TRBV6-6 NA TRBJ2-7
TGTGCCAGCTCACCGGGGACAGGGGACACTGAAGCTTTCTTT CASSPGTGDTEAFF NA TRBV18 TRBD1 TRBJ1-1
TGTGCCAGCAGCTCCCAACAGGGGCGGGAAAAACTGTTTTTT CASSSQQGREKLFF NA TRBV7-2 TRBD1 TRBJ1-4